The next 2 T cell receptor beta chains were all read from a single sample in a study of identical twins. MiXCR, run by TCRdb on the 5' RACE reads, gives a single entry per CDR3 protein. The data contain some 330,000 distinct CDR3 sequences, roughly 9% of them singletons. What was sequenced was naive T cells sorted from blood. These receptors were taken from a woman aged 50 to 65 in good health.

The chain employs TRBV6-2 or TRBV6-3 and TRBJ1-2, with D unclear. The V gene's germline CDR1 is MNHEY and CDR2 SVGEGT. There are 13 residues in the CDR3. V gave up 7 bases and J gave up 4 bases, with 13 bases separating them. CDR3 nucleotide sequence: TGTGCCAGCATTCCCGATTTCGGCTATGGCTACACCTTC. This encodes CASIPDFGYGYTF.

The CDR3 DNA reads as TGTGCCAGCAGCTATGGGGGCACAGCATACGAGCAGTACTTC. Translation gives CASSYGGTAYEQYF. The rearrangement joins TRBV7-2 to TRBJ2-7; possibly TRBD1 for D (6 bases). Trimming shortened V by 4 bases and J by 4 bases, and 14 bases separated the two germline ends. From germline, CDR1 is SGHTA and CDR2 FQGNSA. The CDR3 runs 14 residues.